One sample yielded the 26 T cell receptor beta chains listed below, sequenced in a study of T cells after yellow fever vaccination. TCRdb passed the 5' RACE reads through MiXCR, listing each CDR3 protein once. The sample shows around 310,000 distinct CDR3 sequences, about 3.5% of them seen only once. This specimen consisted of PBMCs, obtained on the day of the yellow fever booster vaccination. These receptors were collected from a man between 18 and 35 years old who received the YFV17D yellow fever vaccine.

CDR3 nucleotide sequence: TGTGCCAGCAGTCACCCCGGGGACAGCCGGAACACTGAAGCTTTCTTT. This translates into CASSHPGDSRNTEAFF. V is TRBV13 and J is TRBJ1-1; 7 bases map to TRBD1. This CDR3 is built from 16 residues. In germline, CDR1 is PRHDT, CDR2 FYEKMQ (reference sequence). Trimming cost V 6 bases and J 1 base; bases outside gene matches: 11.

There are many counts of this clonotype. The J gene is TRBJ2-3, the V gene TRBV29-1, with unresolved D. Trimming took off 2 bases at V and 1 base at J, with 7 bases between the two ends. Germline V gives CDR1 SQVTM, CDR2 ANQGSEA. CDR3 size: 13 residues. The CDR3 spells CSVEQTRTDTQYF. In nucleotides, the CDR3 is TGCAGCGTTGAACAGACCCGCACAGATACGCAGTATTTT.

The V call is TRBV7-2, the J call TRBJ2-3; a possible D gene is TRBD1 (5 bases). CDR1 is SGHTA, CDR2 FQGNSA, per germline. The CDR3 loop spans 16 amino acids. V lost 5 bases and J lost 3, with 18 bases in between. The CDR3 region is CASSPQGTGGTDTQYF. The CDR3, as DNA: TGTGCCAGCAGCCCCCAGGGTACCGGCGGAACAGATACGCAGTATTTT.

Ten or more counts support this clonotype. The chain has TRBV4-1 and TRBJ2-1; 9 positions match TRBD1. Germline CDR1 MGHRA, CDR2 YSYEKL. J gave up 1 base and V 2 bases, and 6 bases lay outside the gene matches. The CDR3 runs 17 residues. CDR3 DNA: TGCGCCAGCAGCCAACCAACAGGGGGCGCTTCCTACAATGAGCAGTTCTTC. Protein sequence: CASSQPTGGASYNEQFF.

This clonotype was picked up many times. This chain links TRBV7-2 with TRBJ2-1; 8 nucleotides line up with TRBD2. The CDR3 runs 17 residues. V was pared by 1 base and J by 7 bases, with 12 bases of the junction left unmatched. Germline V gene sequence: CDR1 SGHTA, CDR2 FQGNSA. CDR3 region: CASSLVWFAGGGNEQFF. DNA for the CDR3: TGTGCCAGCAGCTTAGTCTGGTTTGCGGGGGGTGGGAATGAGCAGTTCTTC.

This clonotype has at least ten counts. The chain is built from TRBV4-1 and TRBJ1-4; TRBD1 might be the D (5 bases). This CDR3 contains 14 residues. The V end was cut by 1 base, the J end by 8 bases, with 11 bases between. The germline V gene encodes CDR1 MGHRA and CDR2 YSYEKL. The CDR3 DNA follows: TGCGCCAGCAGCCAAGTTCAAGGGGAGGAAAAACTGTTTTTT. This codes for CASSQVQGEEKLFF.

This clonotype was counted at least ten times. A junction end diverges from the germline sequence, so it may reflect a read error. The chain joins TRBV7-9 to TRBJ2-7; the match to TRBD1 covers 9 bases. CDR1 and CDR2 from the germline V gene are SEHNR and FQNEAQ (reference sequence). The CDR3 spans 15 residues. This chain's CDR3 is CASSLLGTGYRTEDF. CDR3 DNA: TGTGCCAGCAGCCTATTGGGGACAGGGTACCGGACGGAGGACTTC.

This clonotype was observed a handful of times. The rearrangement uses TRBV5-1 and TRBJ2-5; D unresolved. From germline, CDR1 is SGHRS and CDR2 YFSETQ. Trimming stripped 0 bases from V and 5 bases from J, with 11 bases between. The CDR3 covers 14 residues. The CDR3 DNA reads TGCGCCAGCAGCTTGGATCCAGCAAGTGAGACCCAGTACTTC. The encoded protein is CASSLDPASETQYF. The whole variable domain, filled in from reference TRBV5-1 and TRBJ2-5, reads KAGVTQTPRYLIKTRGQQVTLSCSPISGHRSVSWYQQTPGQGLQFLFEYFSETQRNKGNFPGRFSGRQFSNSRSEMNVSTLELGDSALYLCASSLDPASETQYFGPGTRLLVL.

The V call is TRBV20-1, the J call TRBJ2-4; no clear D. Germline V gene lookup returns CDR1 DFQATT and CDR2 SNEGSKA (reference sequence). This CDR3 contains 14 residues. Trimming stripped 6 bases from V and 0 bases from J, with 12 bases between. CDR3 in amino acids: CSATRMVAKNIQYF. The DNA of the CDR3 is TGCAGTGCCACCCGGATGGTAGCCAAAAACATTCAGTACTTC.

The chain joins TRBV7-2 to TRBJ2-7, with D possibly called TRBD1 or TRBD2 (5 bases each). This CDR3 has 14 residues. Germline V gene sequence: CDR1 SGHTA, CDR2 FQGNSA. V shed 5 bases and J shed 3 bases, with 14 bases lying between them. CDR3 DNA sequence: TGTGCCAGCAGCCAATGGGACGGCCGCTACGAGCAGTACTTC. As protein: CASSQWDGRYEQYF.

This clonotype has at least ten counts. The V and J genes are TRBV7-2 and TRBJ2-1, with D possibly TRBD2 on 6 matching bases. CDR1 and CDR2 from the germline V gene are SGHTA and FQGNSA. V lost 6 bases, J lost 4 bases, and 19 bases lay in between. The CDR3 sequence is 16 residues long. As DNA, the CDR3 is TGTGCCAGCAGTAGGCCCGGGGGACTCAAATACAATGAGCAGTTCTTC. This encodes CASSRPGGLKYNEQFF.

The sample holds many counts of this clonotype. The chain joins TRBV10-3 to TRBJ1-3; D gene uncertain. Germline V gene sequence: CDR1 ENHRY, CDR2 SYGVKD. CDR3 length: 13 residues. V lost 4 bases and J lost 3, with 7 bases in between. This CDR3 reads CAISGSDGNTIYF. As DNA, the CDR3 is TGTGCCATCAGTGGGTCCGATGGAAACACCATATATTTT.

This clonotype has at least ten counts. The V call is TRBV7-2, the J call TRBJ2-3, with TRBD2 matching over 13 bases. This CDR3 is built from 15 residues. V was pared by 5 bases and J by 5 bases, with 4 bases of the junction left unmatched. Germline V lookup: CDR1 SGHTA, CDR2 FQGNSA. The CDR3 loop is CASSKGLAGEDTQYF. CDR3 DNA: TGTGCCAGCAGCAAAGGACTAGCGGGGGAAGATACGCAGTATTTT.

The CDR3, as DNA: TGTGCCAGCAGTGAGGCTAGCGGGATCCAAGAGACCCAGTACTTC. Its protein product is CASSEASGIQETQYF. The chain has TRBV25-1 and TRBJ2-5; 9 bases align to TRBD2. This CDR3 has 15 amino acids. The V gene end was trimmed by 3 bases and the J gene end by 1 base; junction bases not matched to a gene: 3. Germline CDR1 reads MGHDK; CDR2 reads SYGVNS.

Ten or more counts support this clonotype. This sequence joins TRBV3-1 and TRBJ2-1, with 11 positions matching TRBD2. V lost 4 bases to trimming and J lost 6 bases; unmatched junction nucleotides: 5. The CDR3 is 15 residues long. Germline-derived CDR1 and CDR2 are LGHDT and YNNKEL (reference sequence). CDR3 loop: CASSRSGGAGNEQFF. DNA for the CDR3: TGTGCCAGCAGCCGTAGCGGGGGGGCCGGCAATGAGCAGTTCTTC.

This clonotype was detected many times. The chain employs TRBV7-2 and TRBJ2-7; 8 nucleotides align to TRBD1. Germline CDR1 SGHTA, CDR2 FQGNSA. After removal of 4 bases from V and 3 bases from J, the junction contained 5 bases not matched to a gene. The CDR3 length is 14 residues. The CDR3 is CASSSWTGFYEQYF. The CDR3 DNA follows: TGTGCCAGCAGCTCGTGGACAGGGTTCTACGAGCAGTACTTC.

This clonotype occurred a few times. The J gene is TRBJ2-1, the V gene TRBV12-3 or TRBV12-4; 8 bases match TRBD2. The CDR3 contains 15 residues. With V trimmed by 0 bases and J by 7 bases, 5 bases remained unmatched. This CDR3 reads CASSLALLAANEQFF. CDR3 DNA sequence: TGTGCCAGCAGTTTAGCGTTACTAGCGGCAAATGAGCAGTTCTTC.

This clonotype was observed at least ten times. CDR3 bases: TGCGCCAGCAGTCAGGAGGGCGTTAGCACAGATACGCAGTATTTT. It yields the protein CASSQEGVSTDTQYF. The chain has TRBV5-1 and TRBJ2-3; perhaps TRBD2 as D (6 bases). Trimming shortened V by 5 bases and J by 0 bases, and 13 bases separated the two germline ends. The CDR3 has 15 residues. The V gene's germline CDR1 is SGHRS and CDR2 YFSETQ.

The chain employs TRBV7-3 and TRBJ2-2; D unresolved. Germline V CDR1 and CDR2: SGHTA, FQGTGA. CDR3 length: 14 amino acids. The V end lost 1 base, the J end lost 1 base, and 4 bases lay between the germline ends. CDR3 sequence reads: CASSLMGNTGELFF. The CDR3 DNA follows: TGTGCCAGCAGCTTAATGGGGAACACCGGGGAGCTGTTTTTT.

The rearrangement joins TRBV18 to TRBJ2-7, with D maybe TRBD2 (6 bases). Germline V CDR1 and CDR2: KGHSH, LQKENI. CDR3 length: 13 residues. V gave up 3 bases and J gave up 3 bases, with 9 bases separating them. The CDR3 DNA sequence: TGTGCCAGCTCACCCGCGCGGGACTACGAGCAGTACGTC. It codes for CASSPARDYEQYV.

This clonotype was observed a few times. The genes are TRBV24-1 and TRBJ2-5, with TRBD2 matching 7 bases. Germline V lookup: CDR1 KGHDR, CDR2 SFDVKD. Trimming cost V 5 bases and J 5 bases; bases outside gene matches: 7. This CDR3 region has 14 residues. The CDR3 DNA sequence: TGTGCCACCAGTGCCCCCGGGGGAGGGGAGACCCAGTACTTC. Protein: CATSAPGGGETQYF.

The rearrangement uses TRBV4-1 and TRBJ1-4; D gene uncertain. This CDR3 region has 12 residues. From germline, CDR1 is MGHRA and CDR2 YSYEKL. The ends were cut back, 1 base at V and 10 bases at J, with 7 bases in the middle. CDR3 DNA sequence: TGCGCCAGCAGCCAAGCACGGGTAAAACTGTTTTTT. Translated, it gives CASSQARVKLFF.

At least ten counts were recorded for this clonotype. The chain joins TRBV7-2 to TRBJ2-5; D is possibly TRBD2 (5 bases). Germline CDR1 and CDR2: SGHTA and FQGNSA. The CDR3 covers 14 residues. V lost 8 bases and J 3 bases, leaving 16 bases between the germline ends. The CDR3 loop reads CASAPGRGKETQYF. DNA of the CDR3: TGTGCCAGCGCCCCTGGCCGGGGAAAAGAGACCCAGTACTTC.

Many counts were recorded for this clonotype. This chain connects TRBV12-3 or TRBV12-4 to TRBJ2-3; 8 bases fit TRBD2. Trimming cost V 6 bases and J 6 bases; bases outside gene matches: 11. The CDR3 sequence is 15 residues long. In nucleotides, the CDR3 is TGTGCCAGCAGCCCAACGGGGGGGTATGTGGATACGCAGTATTTT. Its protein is CASSPTGGYVDTQYF.

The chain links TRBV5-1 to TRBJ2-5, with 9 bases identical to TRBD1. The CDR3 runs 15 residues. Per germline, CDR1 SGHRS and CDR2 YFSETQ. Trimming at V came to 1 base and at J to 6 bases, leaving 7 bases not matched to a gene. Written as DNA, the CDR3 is TGCGCCAGCAGCTTGTCTTTGGGACAGGGCCAGACCCAGTACTTC. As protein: CASSLSLGQGQTQYF.

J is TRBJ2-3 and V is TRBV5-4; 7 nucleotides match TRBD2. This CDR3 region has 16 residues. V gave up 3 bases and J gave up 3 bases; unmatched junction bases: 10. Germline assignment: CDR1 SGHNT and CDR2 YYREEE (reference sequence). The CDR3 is CASSSPAGEGTDTQYF. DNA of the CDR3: TGTGCCAGCAGCTCACCGGCTGGGGAGGGAACAGATACGCAGTATTTT.